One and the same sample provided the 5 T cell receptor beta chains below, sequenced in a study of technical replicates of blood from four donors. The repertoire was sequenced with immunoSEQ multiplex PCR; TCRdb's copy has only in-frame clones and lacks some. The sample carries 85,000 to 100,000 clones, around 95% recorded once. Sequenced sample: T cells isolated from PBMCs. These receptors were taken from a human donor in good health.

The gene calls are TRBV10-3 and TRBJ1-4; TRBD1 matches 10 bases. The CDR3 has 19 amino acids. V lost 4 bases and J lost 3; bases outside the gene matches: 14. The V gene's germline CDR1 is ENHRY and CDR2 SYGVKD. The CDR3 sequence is CAISANPGTGEQANEKLFF. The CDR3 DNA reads TGTGCCATCAGTGCAAACCCCGGGACAGGGGAGCAGGCTAATGAAAAACTGTTTTTT.

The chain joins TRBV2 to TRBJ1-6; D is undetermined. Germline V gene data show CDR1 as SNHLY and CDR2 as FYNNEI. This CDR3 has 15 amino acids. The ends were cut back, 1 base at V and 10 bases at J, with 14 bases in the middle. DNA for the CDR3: TGTGCCAGCAGTGAAGAGGGAGGTCTTGAATCACCCCTCCACTTT. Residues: CASSEEGGLESPLHF.

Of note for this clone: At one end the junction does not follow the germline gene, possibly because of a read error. The chain's CDR3 is CASSYGGTSDF. The DNA of the CDR3 is TGTGCCAGCAGTTACGGGGGGACTAGCGATTTC. This sequence joins TRBV6-6 and TRBJ2-7; 10 bases fit TRBD2. Germline-derived CDR1 and CDR2 are MNHNY and SVGAGI (reference sequence). The CDR3 spans 11 residues.

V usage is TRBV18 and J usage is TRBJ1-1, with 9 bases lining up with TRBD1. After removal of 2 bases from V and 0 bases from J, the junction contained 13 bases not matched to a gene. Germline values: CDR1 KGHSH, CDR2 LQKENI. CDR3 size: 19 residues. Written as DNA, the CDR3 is TGTGCCAGCTCACCAGCCTTTTTTACAGGGGGCGGCATGAACACTGAAGCTTTCTTT. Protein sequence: CASSPAFFTGGGMNTEAFF.

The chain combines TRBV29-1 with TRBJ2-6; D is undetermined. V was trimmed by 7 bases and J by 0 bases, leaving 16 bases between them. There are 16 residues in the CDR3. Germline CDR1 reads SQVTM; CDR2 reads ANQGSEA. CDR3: CSAWVRFNSGANVLTF. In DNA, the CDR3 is TGCAGCGCCTGGGTCAGGTTTAACTCTGGGGCCAACGTCCTGACTTTC.